The T cell receptor (beta chain) under discussion was sequenced for a study of vaccination and CD4 T cells after COVID-19. The CDR3 has 14 amino acids. Trimming stripped 1 base from V and 7 bases from J, with 10 bases between. Per the germline V gene, CDR1 is SGHTA and CDR2 is FQGNSA. Treatment specified: roughly 11-day PBMC culture with coronavirus spike peptide pools or control peptides (ViraFEST assay). Turning to this clonotype: Its matching antigen is unknown.

Sequenced with the Oncomine TCR Beta short-read assay was DNA taken from cultured CD4+ T cells. In TCRdb, the PCR reads were re-called with MiXCR into one record per CDR3 protein. The sample consists of 15,000 to 20,000 distinct CDR3 sequences, 55% to 60% of them appearing once. The specimen was CD4+ T cells from blood, cultured in vitro, collected after SARS-CoV-2 vaccination. The chain recombines TRBV7-2 with TRBJ2-2; possibly TRBD2 for D (6 bases). This receptor was identified in a human donor who had recovered from COVID-19. The CDR3 coding sequence is TGTGCCAGCAGCTTAGTCGGGAGTGGCGGGGAGCTGTTTTTT. The encoded protein is CASSLVGSGGELFF.